This T cell receptor (beta chain) was captured in a study of CD8 T cells in ankylosing spondylitis. TCRdb analysed the 5' RACE reads with MiXCR anew, one entry per CDR3 protein. The sample contains approximately 240,000 distinct CDR3 sequences, roughly a quarter of which appear only once. V gave up 6 bases and J gave up 0 bases, with 4 bases separating them. The CDR3 runs to 13 residues. Germline V gene lookup returns CDR1 KGHDR and CDR2 SFDVKD. This chain links TRBV24-1 with TRBJ2-2; D gene uncertain. This TCR came from a male donor with ankylosing spondylitis or in good health (not recorded which). The sample consisted of blood, either unsorted or a sorted T cell fraction (not recorded which). The CDR3: CATSRSNTGELFF. CDR3 in DNA: TGTGCCACCAGTCGGTCGAACACCGGGGAGCTGTTTTTT.